This passage covers 15 T cell receptor beta chains from one sample sequenced in a study of blood T cell repertoires in COVID-19. The assay was immunoSEQ multiplex PCR, and TCRdb's table has in-frame clones only and misses some. The sample records nearly 350,000 clones, almost 90% being singletons. Sequencing input: peripheral blood. Receptors were obtained from a woman between 70 and 85 years old with COVID-19, enrolled during active disease.

The chain's CDR3 is CASSLGRGAPDTQYF. The CDR3 coding sequence is TGTGCCAGCAGCTTAGGCCGGGGGGCGCCAGATACGCAGTATTTT. The rearrangement uses TRBV7-2 and TRBJ2-3, with D tentatively TRBD2 (7 bases). Trimming cost V 1 base and J 4 bases, with 12 bases left between them. The CDR3 is made up of 15 amino acids. Germline V CDR1 and CDR2: SGHTA, FQGNSA.

V and J are TRBV28 and TRBJ1-5; D uncertain. Looked up from germline, CDR1 is MDHEN and CDR2 is SYDVKM. V shed 7 bases and J shed 5 bases, with 12 bases lying between them. This CDR3 region has 13 residues. CDR3 bases: TGTGCCAGCAAACCCGGGTCAGATCAGCCCCAGCATTTT. Encoded protein: CASKPGSDQPQHF. Variable domain in full (rest from reference TRBV28 and TRBJ1-5): DVKVTQSSRYLVKRTGEKVFLECVQDMDHENMFWYRQDPGLGLRLIYFSYDVKMKEKGDIPEGYSVSREKKERFSLILESASTNQTSMYLCASKPGSDQPQHFGDGTRLSIL.

The J gene is TRBJ1-2, the V gene TRBV5-6; 9 bases line up with TRBD1. The V and J ends lost 6 bases and 2 bases, in that order; junction bases with no gene match: 5. Germline V CDR1 and CDR2: SGHDT, YYEEEE. This CDR3 is built from 14 residues. The CDR3 DNA reads as TGTGCCAGCACCGGGACAGGGAAAAACTATGGCTACACCTTC. Its translation: CASTGTGKNYGYTF.

The chain uses TRBV2 and TRBJ1-4; possibly TRBD1 for D (5 bases). Trimming removed 3 bases from V and 8 bases from J, with 13 bases in between. This CDR3 has 14 amino acids. CDR1 SNHLY and CDR2 FYNNEI come from the germline V gene. This CDR3 reads CASSEVPSGEKLFF. DNA for the CDR3: TGTGCCAGCAGTGAGGTGCCTTCAGGGGAAAAACTGTTTTTT.

V and J are TRBV6-5 and TRBJ1-2; D is possibly TRBD1 (5 bases). The CDR3 contains 14 residues. V lost 11 bases, J lost 1 base, and 17 bases lay in between. CDR1 and CDR2 from the germline V gene are MNHEY and SVGAGI. For the CDR3, the DNA is TGTGCCGGCCAGCGAAGCGGGGGTAACTATGGCTACACCTTC. Translated, it gives CAGQRSGGNYGYTF.

The V gene is TRBV5-1, the J gene TRBJ1-5, with D tentatively TRBD1 (5 bases). Germline values: CDR1 SGHRS, CDR2 YFSETQ. The CDR3 spans 15 residues. The V gene lost 3 bases and the J gene lost 6 bases, with 16 bases spanning the gap. CDR3 amino acids: CASSSGGGQGQPQHF. The CDR3 nucleotides are TGCGCCAGCAGCTCTGGCGGAGGGCAGGGTCAGCCCCAGCATTTT.

V usage is TRBV29-1 and J usage is TRBJ2-5; D is possibly TRBD2 (7 bases). Trimming removed 3 bases at V and 0 bases at J, with 20 bases between. Germline lookup yields CDR1 SQVTM and CDR2 ANQGSEA. CDR3 size: 17 residues. The CDR3 nucleotides read TGCAGCGTTGACTATGGCTGGGGGGGCCTATACCAAGAGACCCAGTACTTC. It yields the protein CSVDYGWGGLYQETQYF.

V usage is TRBV28 and J usage is TRBJ2-1, with D possibly matching TRBD2 (6 bases). V was pared by 1 base and J by 10 bases, with 8 bases between. The CDR3 totals 12 residues. The germline V gene has CDR1 MDHEN and CDR2 SYDVKM. The CDR3 DNA reads TGTGCCAGCAGTTTATTTACTAGCGAGCAGTTCTTC. It specifies CASSLFTSEQFF. Looking up the rest from reference TRBV28 and TRBJ2-1 gives the full variable domain: DVKVTQSSRYLVKRTGEKVFLECVQDMDHENMFWYRQDPGLGLRLIYFSYDVKMKEKGDIPEGYSVSREKKERFSLILESASTNQTSMYLCASSLFTSEQFFGPGTRLTVL.

V gene TRBV2 combines with J gene TRBJ1-6, with no clear D. The V gene lost 4 bases and the J gene lost 7 bases, with 8 bases spanning the gap. Germline CDR1 reads SNHLY; CDR2 reads FYNNEI. The CDR3 extends over 13 amino acids. The CDR3 nucleotides are TGTGCCAGCAGTGTGAGAGAGAATTCACCCCTCCACTTT. The encoded protein is CASSVRENSPLHF.

The rearrangement joins TRBV27 to TRBJ1-6; TRBD1 agrees at 7 bases. The V and J ends lost 8 bases and 7 bases, in that order; junction bases with no gene match: 11. This CDR3 is 15 amino acids long. Germline values: CDR1 MNHEY, CDR2 SMNVEV (reference sequence). This CDR3 is CASGQDAGGNSPLHF. DNA for the CDR3: TGTGCCAGCGGTCAAGATGCAGGGGGGAATTCACCCCTCCACTTT.

This chain uses TRBV28 with TRBJ1-1; a possible D gene is TRBD1 (6 bases). V lost 6 bases to trimming and J lost 2 bases, with 19 bases between them. Germline V CDR1 and CDR2: MDHEN, SYDVKM. This CDR3 is 16 amino acids long. CDR3 in amino acids: CASRMGGAGTNTEAFF. In DNA form, the CDR3 reads TGTGCCAGCAGAATGGGGGGGGCTGGGACTAACACTGAAGCTTTCTTT.

The V and J genes are TRBV19 and TRBJ1-1; 8 bases agree with TRBD1. The V gene end was trimmed by 1 base and the J gene end by 1 base; junction bases not matched to a gene: 8. The CDR3 is made up of 17 amino acids. Germline CDR1 LNHDA, CDR2 SQIVND (reference sequence). The CDR3 loop reads CASSIGWTGRGNTEAFF. The CDR3 region has the DNA TGTGCCAGTAGTATAGGGTGGACAGGGCGAGGGAACACTGAAGCTTTCTTT.

The CDR3 DNA is TGTGCCAGCAGCCCAGGACAGCTCTCCTACGAGCAGTACTTC. This codes for CASSPGQLSYEQYF. This rearrangement joins TRBV7-9 to TRBJ2-7, with D possibly being TRBD1 (6 bases). Germline CDR1 and CDR2: SEHNR and FQNEAQ (reference sequence). The CDR3 sequence is 14 residues long. Deletions cut 5 bases from V and 0 bases from J, with 11 bases between.

In nucleotides, the CDR3 is TGTGCTAGTGCCCTCTCAGGGGGCACAGATACGCAGTATTTT. Its protein is CASALSGGTDTQYF. The V call is TRBV12-5, the J call TRBJ2-3, with D possibly being TRBD1 (6 bases). The germline CDR1 and CDR2 sequences are LGHNT and FRNRAP. This CDR3 region has 14 residues. V shed 7 bases and J shed 1 base, with 12 bases lying between them.

The CDR3 nucleotides are TGTGCCAGCAGCGCCGACAGGGTCTACAATGAGCAGTTCTTC. Translating it yields CASSADRVYNEQFF. The chain employs TRBV9 and TRBJ2-1; 7 nucleotides match TRBD1. Germline trimming cut 3 bases from V and 3 bases from J; bases unmatched to any gene: 3. Germline CDR1 reads SGDLS; CDR2 reads YYNGEE. The CDR3 has 14 residues. Filled out from reference TRBV9 and TRBJ2-1, the complete variable domain reads DSGVTQTPKHLITATGQRVTLRCSPRSGDLSVYWYQQSLDQGLQFLIQYYNGEERAKGNILERFSAQQFPDLHSELNLSSLELGDSALYFCASSADRVYNEQFFGPGTRLTVL.